This note documents a single T cell receptor beta chain sequence. The antigen remains unidentified. This CDR3 region has 17 residues. Trimming at V came to 3 bases and at J to 5 bases, leaving 8 bases not matched to a gene. Germline values: CDR1 SGHTA, CDR2 FQGTGA. These data are taken from a study of cytomegalovirus exposure and HLA in healthy donors. Findings and limits, study-wide: It was reported that TCR beta sequences correctly inferred the HLA-A and HLA-B alleles for most subjects. A missense variant in DCLRE1C was later tied to TCR beta V- and J-gene trimming. Later work found most CMV-associated TCR beta chains apparently HLA-restricted.

Likely unrecorded immune exposures existed in these nominally healthy donors. Primers included in the PCR were 60 Vbeta and 13 Jbeta primers. Sequenced by immunoSEQ multiplex PCR; TCRdb stores in-frame clones only, minus some. Here the sample spans under 130,000 clones, 74% being singletons. The chain is built from TRBV7-3 and TRBJ2-3; 13 positions agree with TRBD2. Sequenced: PBMCs. The receptor comes from a man aged 50-59 years in good health and CMV-seropositive. The CDR3, as DNA: TGTGCCAGCAGCTTCGGACTAGCGGGGGTCCGTGGAGATACGCAGTATTTT. Translated, it gives CASSFGLAGVRGDTQYF.